One and the same sample provided the 4 T cell receptor beta chains below, sequenced in a study of T-cell memory formation after mild COVID-19. TCRdb analysed the 5' RACE reads with MiXCR anew, one entry per CDR3 protein. The data show 380,000 or so distinct CDR3 sequences, about an eighth seen once. Sample: PBMCs or a T cell subset sorted from them (not recorded which). The receptor set was obtained from a man between 18 and 29 years old who had mild COVID-19 (a few samples of this study predate the infection). Cell type and time point are not known.

This clonotype has ten or more counts. V usage is TRBV7-2 and J usage is TRBJ2-7; D assignment may be TRBD1 or TRBD2 (5 bases each). Trimming pared 3 bases from V and 8 bases from J, leaving 14 bases between. The CDR3 has 13 residues. CDR1 is SGHTA, CDR2 FQGNSA, per germline. CDR3 nucleotides: TGTGCCAGCAGCTTTAATGGGGCCGGGAAGCAGTACGTC. Amino acids: CASSFNGAGKQYV.

This chain uses TRBV20-1 with TRBJ1-2; D remains ambiguous. The CDR3 is made up of 13 amino acids. Germline V gene sequence: CDR1 DFQATT, CDR2 SNEGSKA (reference sequence). The CDR3: CIAPGEANYGYTF. CDR3 coding DNA: TGCATCGCTCCCGGTGAGGCGAACTATGGCTACACCTTC.

This clonotype has a count of ten or more. This sequence joins TRBV4-3 and TRBJ1-3; D gene ambiguous. Germline CDR1 and CDR2: LGHNA and YSLEER. Trimming took 4 bases from V and 8 from J, leaving 15 bases between them. CDR3 size: 14 residues. For the CDR3, the DNA is TGCGCCAGCAGCCCAGACGGGTTCGTCGACACCATATATTTT. It is translated as CASSPDGFVDTIYF.

This chain connects TRBV18 to TRBJ2-1; D is perhaps TRBD1 (6 bases). V was trimmed by 4 bases and J by 10 bases, leaving 17 bases between them. This CDR3 comprises 14 residues. From germline, CDR1 is KGHSH and CDR2 LQKENI. This CDR3 reads CASSQQGSRNEQFF. The DNA for the CDR3 is TGTGCCAGCTCACAACAGGGTTCGCGCAACGAGCAGTTCTTC.